This TCR beta chain is from a study of cytomegalovirus exposure and HLA in healthy donors. Regarding the study as a whole: In an earlier analysis, most TCR beta V segments were productive about 87% or about 30% of the time.

Both 60 Vbeta primers and 13 Jbeta primers went into the PCR. This table comes from immunoSEQ multiplex PCR, and its TCRdb copy is limited to in-frame clones, with some not included. This table holds 45,000 to 60,000 clones. CDR1 and CDR2 (germline): SGHDT, YYEEEE. Trimming cost V 4 bases and J 7 bases; bases outside gene matches: 15. CDR3 length equals 16 residues. Turning to this clone: Its target is not known.

This clonotype was obtained from a female donor in good health and CMV-seronegative. Input material: PBMCs. This chain joins TRBV5-6 and TRBJ2-7; the match to TRBD2 covers 9 bases. Here the CDR3 reads CASSASSGNSLGEQYF. The CDR3 DNA reads as TGTGCCAGCAGCGCCTCTAGCGGGAATAGTTTGGGGGAGCAGTACTTC.